The next 18 T cell receptor beta chains were all read from a single sample in a study of blood T cell repertoires in COVID-19. TCRdb keeps only in-frame clones here, not all; method: immunoSEQ multiplex PCR. The table records about 130,000 clones, 80% to 90% of them present only once. Sequencing was performed on peripheral blood. All receptors come from a human donor in a cohort sampled during active COVID-19.

V gene TRBV6-1 combines with J gene TRBJ1-2; the match to TRBD1 covers 10 bases. J was trimmed by 6 bases and V by 4 bases; bases with no gene match: 11. Per the germline V gene, CDR1 is MNHNS and CDR2 is SASEGT. This CDR3 contains 16 residues. In nucleotides, the CDR3 is TGTGCCAGCAGTGGGACAGGGGGTCCCCTATTAAATGGCTACACCTTC. As protein: CASSGTGGPLLNGYTF.

V and J are TRBV24-1 and TRBJ1-1, with D unclear. Germline loops: CDR1 KGHDR, CDR2 SFDVKD. Deletions cut 3 bases from V and 5 bases from J, with 9 bases between. The length of the CDR3 is 13 residues. CDR3 nucleotides: TGTGCCACCAGTGATGGCGGAGGGACTGAAGCTTTCTTT. It translates to CATSDGGGTEAFF.

V gene TRBV5-4 combines with J gene TRBJ2-1; 9 positions agree with TRBD2. The CDR3 sequence is 16 residues long. Germline V CDR1 and CDR2: SGHNT, YYREEE (reference sequence). Losses at the gene ends were 0 bases for V and 6 bases for J; bases not matched to a gene: 7. In nucleotides, the CDR3 is TGTGCCAGCAGCTTGGCCGGCGGGGGGGCTGTCAATGAGCAGTTCTTC. This gives the protein CASSLAGGGAVNEQFF.

The rearrangement links TRBV28 to TRBJ1-2, with 11 bases fitting TRBD1. This CDR3 has 15 residues. The germline CDR1 and CDR2 sequences are MDHEN and SYDVKM. After removal of 3 bases from V and 14 bases from J, the junction contained 14 bases not matched to a gene. CDR3 DNA sequence: TGTGCCAGCAGTTTTCCGGGACAGGGGGAATGGGAGGAAACCTTC. As protein: CASSFPGQGEWEETF.

The V and J genes are TRBV10-3 and TRBJ2-7; 9 bases align to TRBD1. The ends lost 9 bases at V and 4 bases at J; junction bases unmatched: 4. CDR1 is ENHRY, CDR2 SYGVKD, per germline. The CDR3 sequence is 12 residues long. CDR3 sequence: CAIGTGTYEQYF. CDR3 coding DNA: TGTGCCATAGGGACAGGGACATACGAGCAGTACTTC.

The rearrangement links TRBV4-2 to TRBJ2-7; D not certain. Trimming cost V 1 base and J 0 bases, with 13 bases left between them. The CDR3 runs to 16 residues. The germline CDR1 and CDR2 sequences are LGHNA and YNFKEQ. CDR3 in DNA: TGTGCCAGCAGCCAAGTCGAGGTAGGCGGCTCCTACGAGCAGTACTTC. Its translation: CASSQVEVGGSYEQYF.

This clone was detected once. This chain joins TRBV9 and TRBJ1-1; D gene unclear. CDR1 and CDR2 (germline): SGDLS, YYNGEE. V was shortened by 3 bases and J by 4 bases, with 19 bases between the two germline ends. The CDR3 loop spans 16 amino acids. The CDR3 here is CASSEPAGNSGTEAFF. The CDR3 DNA is TGTGCCAGCAGCGAGCCGGCCGGGAATTCTGGCACTGAAGCTTTCTTT. The whole variable domain, filled in from reference TRBV9 and TRBJ1-1, reads DSGVTQTPKHLITATGQRVTLRCSPRSGDLSVYWYQQSLDQGLQFLIQYYNGEERAKGNILERFSAQQFPDLHSELNLSSLELGDSALYFCASSEPAGNSGTEAFFGQGTRLTVV.

This chain joins TRBV27 and TRBJ2-7; the D gene is possibly TRBD1 (6 bases). Germline V gives CDR1 MNHEY, CDR2 SMNVEV (reference sequence). V lost 4 bases, J lost 5 bases, and 12 bases lay in between. This CDR3 spans 13 amino acids. Here the CDR3 reads CASSSQGYHEQYF. The CDR3 DNA reads as TGTGCCAGCAGTTCACAGGGTTACCACGAGCAGTACTTC.

The V and J genes are TRBV2 and TRBJ2-2, with TRBD1 identical over 9 bases. J gave up 2 bases and V 6 bases, and 4 bases lay outside the gene matches. This CDR3 region has 15 residues. CDR1 is SNHLY and CDR2 is FYNNEI in the germline V gene. The CDR3 sequence: CASRLDRGNTGELFF. CDR3 nucleotides: TGTGCCAGCAGATTGGACAGGGGCAACACCGGGGAGCTGTTTTTT. Variable domain in full (rest from reference TRBV2 and TRBJ2-2): EPEVTQTPSHQVTQMGQEVILRCVPISNHLYFYWYRQILGQKVEFLVSFYNNEISEKSEIFDDQFSVERPDGSNFTLKIRSTKLEDSAMYFCASRLDRGNTGELFFGEGSRLTVL.

The rearrangement joins TRBV18 to TRBJ2-1; 9 bases match TRBD2. CDR1 and CDR2 (germline): KGHSH, LQKENI. This CDR3 is 16 amino acids long. V trimming: 3 bases; J trimming: 2 bases; junction bases outside the gene matches: 5. The CDR3 DNA follows: TGTGCCAGCTCACCGAGCGGGGGGACTACCTACAATGAGCAGTTCTTC. Translated, it gives CASSPSGGTTYNEQFF.

J is TRBJ2-2 and V is TRBV19; D call uncertain. Trimming removed 1 base from V and 0 bases from J, with 9 bases in between. In germline, CDR1 is LNHDA, CDR2 SQIVND (reference sequence). The CDR3 consists of 16 residues. Here the CDR3 reads CASSIVGSANTGELFF. For the CDR3, the DNA is TGTGCCAGTAGTATAGTAGGAAGCGCGAACACCGGGGAGCTGTTTTTT. The full variable domain, completed using reference TRBV19 and TRBJ2-2, is DGGITQSPKYLFRKEGQNVTLSCEQNLNHDAMYWYRQDPGQGLRLIYYSQIVNDFQKGDIAEGYSVSREKKESFPLTVTSAQKNPTAFYLCASSIVGSANTGELFFGEGSRLTVL.

The chain carries TRBV5-1 and TRBJ2-6; 12 bases match TRBD1. Germline-derived CDR1 and CDR2 are SGHRS and YFSETQ. This CDR3 contains 19 residues. J lost 3 bases, V lost 3 bases, and 10 bases had no gene match. The CDR3 sequence is CASSWNPGTGGGGANVLTF. The DNA of the CDR3 is TGCGCCAGCAGCTGGAACCCAGGGACAGGGGGCGGTGGGGCCAACGTCCTGACTTTC.

This sequence joins TRBV9 and TRBJ2-1, with 7 bases identical to TRBD1. The CDR3 consists of 12 residues. Germline V gene sequence: CDR1 SGDLS, CDR2 YYNGEE. Trimming cost V 0 bases and J 11 bases; bases outside gene matches: 2. In nucleotides, the CDR3 is TGTGCCAGCAGCGTAGGACAGGGTCAGCAGTTCTTC. This translates into CASSVGQGQQFF.

This clone was observed a single time. This chain links TRBV7-3 with TRBJ2-1; 11 bases agree with TRBD2. Trimming cost V 4 bases and J 6 bases; bases outside gene matches: 2. Per germline, CDR1 SGHTA and CDR2 FQGTGA. The length of the CDR3 is 14 residues. DNA for the CDR3: TGTGCCAGCAGCTCTAGCGGGGGGTTCAATGAGCAGTTCTTC. Its protein product is CASSSSGGFNEQFF.

The chain is built from TRBV5-1 and TRBJ2-1, with a possible D match to TRBD2 (6 bases). CDR3 length: 17 amino acids. Germline V gives CDR1 SGHRS, CDR2 YFSETQ. With 1 base removed from V and 5 bases from J, the gap between germline ends came to 19 bases. The DNA for the CDR3 is TGCGCCAGCAGCTTGACGTTAAGGGACTTTCGGCACAATGAGCAGTTCTTC. Encoded protein: CASSLTLRDFRHNEQFF.

The genes are TRBV10-3 and TRBJ2-7, with 11 nucleotides matching TRBD2. The CDR3 contains 14 residues. Germline CDR1 is ENHRY and CDR2 is SYGVKD. V lost 3 bases and J lost 7; bases outside the gene matches: 5. The CDR3, as DNA: TGTGCCATCAGTGAACTAGCGGGGGTCCAGGAGCAGTACTTC. Translation: CAISELAGVQEQYF.

The genes are TRBV11-3 and TRBJ2-1; D is ambiguous. The CDR3 is 15 residues long. Germline V gives CDR1 SGHNT, CDR2 YENEEA. V lost 0 bases and J 7 bases, leaving 13 bases between the germline ends. CDR3 bases: TGTGCCAGCAGCTTAGACCCGCTCCCAGTGAATGAGCAGTTCTTC. Translated: CASSLDPLPVNEQFF. Together with reference TRBV11-3 and TRBJ2-1, the CDR3 gives the full variable domain: EAGVVQSPRYKIIEKKQPVAFWCNPISGHNTLYWYLQNLGQGPELLIRYENEEAVDDSQLPKDRFSAERLKGVDSTLKIQPAELGDSAVYLCASSLDPLPVNEQFFGPGTRLTVL.

This chain's CDR3 is CSASRSYNEQFF. CDR3 nucleotides: TGCAGTGCCAGTCGCTCCTACAATGAGCAGTTCTTC. The rearrangement links TRBV20-1 to TRBJ2-1; D is unresolved. The CDR3 loop spans 12 amino acids. Germline CDR1 DFQATT, CDR2 SNEGSKA (reference sequence). Trimming cost V 6 bases and J 0 bases, with 6 bases left between them.